This TCR beta chain was observed in a study of T-cell reconstitution after alpha-beta-depleted transplantation in children. The CDR3 length is 14 residues. The V end was cut by 4 bases, the J end by 8 bases, with 16 bases between. Germline V gives CDR1 SGHRS, CDR2 YFSETQ. Construction of the TCRbeta library involved unique molecular identifiers. Using its own MiXCR run on the PCR reads, TCRdb lists one record per CDR3 protein. The data contain around 96,000 distinct CDR3 sequences, 12% of them singletons. This clonotype has ten or more counts. The rearrangement joins TRBV5-1 to TRBJ2-1; D is undetermined. Material: PBMCs from the stem cell graft donor, obtained from the stem cell graft. This receptor was taken from a human donor who donated a stem cell graft to a child with inherited bone marrow failure. The CDR3: CASSVSPPVDEQFF. CDR3 bases: TGCGCCAGCAGCGTCTCCCCCCCGGTTGATGAGCAGTTCTTC.